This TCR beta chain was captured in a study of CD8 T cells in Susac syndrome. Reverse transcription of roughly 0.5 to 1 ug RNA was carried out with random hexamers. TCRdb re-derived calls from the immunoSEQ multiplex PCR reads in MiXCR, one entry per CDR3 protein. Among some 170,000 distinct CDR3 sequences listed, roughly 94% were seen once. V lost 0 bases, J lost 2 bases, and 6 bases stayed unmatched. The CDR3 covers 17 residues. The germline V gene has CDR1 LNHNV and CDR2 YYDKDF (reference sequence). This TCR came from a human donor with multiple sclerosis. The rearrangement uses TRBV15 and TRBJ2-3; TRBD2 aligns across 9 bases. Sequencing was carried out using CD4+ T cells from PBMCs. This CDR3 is CATSREGRLADTDTQYF. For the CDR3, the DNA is TGTGCCACCAGCAGAGAGGGTAGACTAGCGGACACAGATACGCAGTATTTT.